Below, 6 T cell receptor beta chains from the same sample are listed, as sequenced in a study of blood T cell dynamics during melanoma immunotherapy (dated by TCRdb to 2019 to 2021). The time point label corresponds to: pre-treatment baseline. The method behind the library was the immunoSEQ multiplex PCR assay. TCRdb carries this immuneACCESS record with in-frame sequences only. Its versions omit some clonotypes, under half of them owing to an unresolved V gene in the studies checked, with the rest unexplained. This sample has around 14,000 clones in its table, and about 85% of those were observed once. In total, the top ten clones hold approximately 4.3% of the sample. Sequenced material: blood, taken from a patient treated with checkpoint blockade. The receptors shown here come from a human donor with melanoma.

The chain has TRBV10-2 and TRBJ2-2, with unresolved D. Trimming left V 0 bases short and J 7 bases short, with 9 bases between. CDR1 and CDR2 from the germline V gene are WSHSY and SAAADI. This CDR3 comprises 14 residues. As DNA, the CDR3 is TGCGCCAGCAGTGAGTCGTTTGGTTTCGGGGAGCTGTTTTTT. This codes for CASSESFGFGELFF.

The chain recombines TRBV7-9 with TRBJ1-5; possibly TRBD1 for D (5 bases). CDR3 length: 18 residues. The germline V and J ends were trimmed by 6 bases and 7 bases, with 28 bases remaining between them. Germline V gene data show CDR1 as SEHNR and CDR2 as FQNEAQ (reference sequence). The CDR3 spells CASSLNPGLTGESQPQHF. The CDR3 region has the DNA TGTGCCAGCAGTCTAAATCCAGGGCTCACTGGCGAATCACAGCCCCAGCATTTT.

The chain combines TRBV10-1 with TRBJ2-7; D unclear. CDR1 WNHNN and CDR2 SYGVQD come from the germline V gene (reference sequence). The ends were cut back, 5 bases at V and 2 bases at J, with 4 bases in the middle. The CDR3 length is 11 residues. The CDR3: CASSNTYEQYF. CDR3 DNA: TGCGCCAGCAGTAACACCTACGAGCAGTACTTC.

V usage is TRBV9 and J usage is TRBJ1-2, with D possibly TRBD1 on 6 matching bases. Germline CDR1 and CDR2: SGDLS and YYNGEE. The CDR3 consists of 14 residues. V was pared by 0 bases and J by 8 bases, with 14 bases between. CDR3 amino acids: CASSVGVSGTGYTF. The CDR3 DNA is TGTGCCAGCAGCGTAGGAGTCTCGGGGACAGGCTACACCTTC. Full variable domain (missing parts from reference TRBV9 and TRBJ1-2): DSGVTQTPKHLITATGQRVTLRCSPRSGDLSVYWYQQSLDQGLQFLIQYYNGEERAKGNILERFSAQQFPDLHSELNLSSLELGDSALYFCASSVGVSGTGYTFGSGTRLTVV.

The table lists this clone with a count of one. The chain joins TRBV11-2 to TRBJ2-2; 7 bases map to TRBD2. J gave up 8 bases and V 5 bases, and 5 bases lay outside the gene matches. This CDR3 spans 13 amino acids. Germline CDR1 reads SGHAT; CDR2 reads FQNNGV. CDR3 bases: TGTGCCAGCAGCCGGGACTACGGGGGGGAGCTGTTTTTT. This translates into CASSRDYGGELFF.

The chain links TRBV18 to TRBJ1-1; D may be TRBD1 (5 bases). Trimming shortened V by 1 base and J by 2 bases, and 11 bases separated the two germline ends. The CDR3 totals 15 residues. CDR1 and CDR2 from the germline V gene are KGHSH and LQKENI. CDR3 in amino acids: CASSPRRGPNTEAFF. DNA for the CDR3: TGTGCCAGCTCACCACGGAGGGGCCCTAACACTGAAGCTTTCTTT.